These T cell receptor beta chains were read from a single sample in a study of cytomegalovirus exposure and HLA in healthy donors. Some clones are missing from TCRdb's copy, which holds only in-frame ones; the method was immunoSEQ multiplex PCR. Among about 150,000 clones listed, roughly 80% were seen once. The material sequenced was PBMCs. The origin of the receptors is a male donor in good health and CMV-seronegative. Each CDR3 is given with its conserved first and last residue. The D gene is left open where the match is weak. Only part of the rows carry a size: once, few, many, or a class if the clone is expanded.

d_call,j_call,v_call,clone_size,cdr3_nt,cdr3_aa
.,TRBJ2-2,TRBV27,.,TGTGCCAGCGGGTCAAATTGGGCCACCGGGGAGCTGTTTTTT,CASGSNWATGELFF
TRBD1,TRBJ1-2,TRBV7-9,.,TGTGCCAGCAGCGGTCGGACAGGCCCTAACTATGGCTACACCTTC,CASSGRTGPNYGYTF
TRBD1,TRBJ1-1,TRBV4-2,.,TGTGCCAGCAGCCAAGGCCCGGGACAGGGATCTGAAGCTTTCTTT,CASSQGPGQGSEAFF
.,TRBJ2-1,TRBV7-9,.,TGTGCCAGCAGCAACCTGGGACACGTTAACTACAATGAGCAGTTCTTC,CASSNLGHVNYNEQFF
TRBD1,TRBJ2-1,TRBV28,.,TGTGCCAGCAGTGGGACAGGGAGAGGTACCTCCTACAATGAGCAGTTCTTC,CASSGTGRGTSYNEQFF
TRBD1,TRBJ1-5,TRBV27,.,TGTGCCAGCAGTCCAAAGACAGGGGTTGGCAATCAGCCCCAGCATTTT,CASSPKTGVGNQPQHF
.,TRBJ2-7,TRBV5-6,.,TGTGCCAGCAGCTGGGGCCGACAGGCCGGGCAGTACTTC,CASSWGRQAGQYF
TRBD1,TRBJ2-1,TRBV27,.,TGTGCCAGCAGTTCGTTGGGGACAGTCTACAATGAGCAGTTCTTC,CASSSLGTVYNEQFF
.,TRBJ2-7,TRBV5-1,once,TGCGCCAGCAGCTTGAGGGGTTTGGGTGCCTACGAGCAGTACTTC,CASSLRGLGAYEQYF
.,TRBJ2-2,TRBV30,few,TGTGCCTGGAGTGTAGTAGGGGATCCCACCGGGGAGCTGTTTTTT,CAWSVVGDPTGELFF
.,TRBJ1-5,TRBV7-8,.,TGTGCCAGCAGCTTAGGACAGGTGAATCAGCCCCAGCATTTT,CASSLGQVNQPQHF
.,TRBJ2-3,TRBV7-2,.,TGTGCCAGCAGCTTAGCTGGGGGGACGGGATACGGGGTAGATACGCAGTATTTT,CASSLAGGTGYGVDTQYF
.,TRBJ1-1,TRBV9,few,TGTGCCAGCAGCCCTCACAGGGCCTTGAACACTGAAGCTTTCTTT,CASSPHRALNTEAFF
.,TRBJ2-5,TRBV29-1,.,TGCAGCGTTGAAGACACAGGCGGTGGAGAGACCCAGTACTTC,CSVEDTGGGETQYF
TRBD2,TRBJ2-1,TRBV7-2,.,TGTGCCAGCAGCCCCGGCTGGGGGGGAATAACCTACAATGAGCAGTTCTTC,CASSPGWGGITYNEQFF
TRBD1,TRBJ1-2,TRBV7-2,.,TGTGCCAGCAGCTTAGCGCCCGGGACAGGGGGGGGCTACACCTTC,CASSLAPGTGGGYTF
TRBD2,TRBJ2-3,TRBV5-4,once,TGTGCCAGCAGCTCGATAGCGGGAGCTAGAGATACGCAGTATTTT,CASSSIAGARDTQYF
.,TRBJ1-5,TRBV30,.,TGTGCCTGGGCGGGAAACAATCAGCCCCAGCATTTT,CAWAGNNQPQHF
TRBD1,TRBJ1-5,TRBV7-2,.,TGTGCCAGCAGCTTAGACAGGGGAAGGAATCAGCCCCAGCATTTT,CASSLDRGRNQPQHF
TRBD1,TRBJ2-7,TRBV7-2,.,TGTGCCAGCAGCTTAGGGACAGGGGGCTCCTACGAGCAGTACTTC,CASSLGTGGSYEQYF
TRBD1,TRBJ2-2,TRBV7-2,once,TGTGCCAGCAGCCCGGGACAGCCGAACACCGGGGAGCTGTTTTTT,CASSPGQPNTGELFF
.,TRBJ2-7,TRBV5-1,.,TGCGCCAGCAGCGCATCGGGGTCCGAGCAGTACTTC,CASSASGSEQYF
.,TRBJ1-2,TRBV7-9,.,TGTGCCAGCAGCTTCCCAGTTCGCGGCTATGGCTACACCTTC,CASSFPVRGYGYTF